This TCR beta chain was retrieved from a study of T cell changes during pregnancy in multiple sclerosis. V trimming: 11 bases; J trimming: 8 bases; junction bases outside the gene matches: 17. Germline CDR1 reads MGHDK; CDR2 reads SYGVNS. The CDR3 loop spans 15 amino acids. The protocol was immunoSEQ multiplex PCR, while the TCRdb copy is restricted to in-frame clones and leaves out a portion. Of some 48,000 clones in the sample, roughly 95% were seen once. This TCR came from a female donor with multiple sclerosis, enrolled in a pregnancy study. Sample: peripheral blood, taken in the second trimester of pregnancy. The chain employs TRBV25-1 and TRBJ1-4, with 7 bases aligning to TRBD1. In DNA form, the CDR3 reads TGTGCCGCCGAGAAGACAGGGCCTCTAGGGGAAAAACTGTTTTTT. This codes for CAAEKTGPLGEKLFF.